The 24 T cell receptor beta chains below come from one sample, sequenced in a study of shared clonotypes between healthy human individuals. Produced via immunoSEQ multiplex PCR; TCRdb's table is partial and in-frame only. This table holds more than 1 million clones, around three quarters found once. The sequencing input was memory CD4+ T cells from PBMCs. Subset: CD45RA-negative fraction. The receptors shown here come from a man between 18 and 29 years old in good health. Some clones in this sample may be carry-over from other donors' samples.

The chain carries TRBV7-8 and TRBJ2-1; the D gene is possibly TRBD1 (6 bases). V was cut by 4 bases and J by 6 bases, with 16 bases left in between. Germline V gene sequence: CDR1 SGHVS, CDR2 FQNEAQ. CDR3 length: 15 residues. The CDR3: CASSSLPTGTNEQFF. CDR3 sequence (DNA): TGTGCCAGCAGCTCACTCCCCACAGGGACCAATGAGCAGTTCTTC.

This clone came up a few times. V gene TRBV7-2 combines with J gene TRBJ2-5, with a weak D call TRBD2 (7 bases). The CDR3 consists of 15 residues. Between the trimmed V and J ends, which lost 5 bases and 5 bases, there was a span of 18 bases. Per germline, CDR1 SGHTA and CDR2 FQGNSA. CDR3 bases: TGTGCCAGCAGCCAACTTGGGGGGGGGCGTGAGACCCAGTACTTC. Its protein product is CASSQLGGGRETQYF.

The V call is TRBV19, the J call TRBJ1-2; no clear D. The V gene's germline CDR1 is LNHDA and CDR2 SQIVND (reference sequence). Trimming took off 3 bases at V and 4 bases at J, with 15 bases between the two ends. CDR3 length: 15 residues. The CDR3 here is CASSIRSASSYGYTF. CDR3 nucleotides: TGTGCCAGTAGTATCAGGTCCGCTTCCAGCTATGGCTACACCTTC.

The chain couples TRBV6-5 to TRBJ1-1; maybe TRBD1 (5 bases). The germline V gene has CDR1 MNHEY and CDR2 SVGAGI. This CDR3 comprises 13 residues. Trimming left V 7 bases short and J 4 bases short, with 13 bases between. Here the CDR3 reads CASITPGGTEAFF. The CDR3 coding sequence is TGTGCCAGCATCACCCCGGGGGGCACTGAAGCTTTCTTT.

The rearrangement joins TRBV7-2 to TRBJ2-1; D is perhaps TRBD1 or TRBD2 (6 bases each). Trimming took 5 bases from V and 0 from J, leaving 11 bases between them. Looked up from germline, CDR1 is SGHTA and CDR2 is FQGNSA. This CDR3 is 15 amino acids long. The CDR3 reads CASSPRGGSYNEQFF. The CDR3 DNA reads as TGTGCCAGCAGCCCCAGGGGAGGCTCCTACAATGAGCAGTTCTTC. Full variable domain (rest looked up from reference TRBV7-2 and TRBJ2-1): GAGVSQSPSNKVTEKGKDVELRCDPISGHTALYWYRQSLGQGLEFLIYFQGNSAPDKSGLPSDRFSAERTGGSVSTLTIQRTQQEDSAVYLCASSPRGGSYNEQFFGPGTRLTVL.

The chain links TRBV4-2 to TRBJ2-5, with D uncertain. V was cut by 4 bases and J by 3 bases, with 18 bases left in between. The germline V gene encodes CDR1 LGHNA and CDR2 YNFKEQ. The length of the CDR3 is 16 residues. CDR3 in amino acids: CASSPQVARPEETQYF. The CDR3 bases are TGTGCCAGCAGCCCCCAGGTGGCCCGCCCAGAAGAGACCCAGTACTTC.

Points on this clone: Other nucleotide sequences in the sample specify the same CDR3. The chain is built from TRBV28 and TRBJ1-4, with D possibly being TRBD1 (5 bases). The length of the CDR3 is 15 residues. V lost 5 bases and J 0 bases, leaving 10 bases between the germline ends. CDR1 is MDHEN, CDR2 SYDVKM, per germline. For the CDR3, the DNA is TGTGCCAGCAGTGCCCAGGGAGCAACTAATGAAAAACTGTTTTTT. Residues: CASSAQGATNEKLFF.

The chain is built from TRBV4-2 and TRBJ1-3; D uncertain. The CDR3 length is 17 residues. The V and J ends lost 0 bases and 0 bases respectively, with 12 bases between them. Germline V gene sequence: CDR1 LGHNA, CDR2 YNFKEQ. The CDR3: CASSQDPIRTSGNTIYF. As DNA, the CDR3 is TGTGCCAGCAGCCAAGATCCGATCAGGACCTCTGGAAACACCATATATTTT.

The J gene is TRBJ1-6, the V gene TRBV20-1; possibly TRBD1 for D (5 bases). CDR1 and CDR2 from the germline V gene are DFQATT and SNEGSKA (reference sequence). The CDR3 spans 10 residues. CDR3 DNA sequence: TGCAGGCCCGACAGTTCACCCCTCCACTTT. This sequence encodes CRPDSSPLHF.

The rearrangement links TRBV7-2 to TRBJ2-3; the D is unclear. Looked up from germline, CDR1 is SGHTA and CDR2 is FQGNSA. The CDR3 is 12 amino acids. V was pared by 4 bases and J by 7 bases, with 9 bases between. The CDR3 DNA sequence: TGTGCCAGCAGCTCTACTCCATATACGCAGTATTTT. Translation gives CASSSTPYTQYF.

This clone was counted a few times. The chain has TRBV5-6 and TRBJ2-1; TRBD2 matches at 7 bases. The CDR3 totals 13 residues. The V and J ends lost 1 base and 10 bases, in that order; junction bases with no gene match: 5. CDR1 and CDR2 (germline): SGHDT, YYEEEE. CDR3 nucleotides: TGTGCCAGCAGCTTGTTAAGGGGAGGGGAGCAGTTCTTC. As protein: CASSLLRGGEQFF.

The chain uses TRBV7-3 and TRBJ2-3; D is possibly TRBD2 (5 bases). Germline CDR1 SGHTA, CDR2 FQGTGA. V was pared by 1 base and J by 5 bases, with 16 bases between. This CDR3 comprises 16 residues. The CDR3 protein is CASSLNPSTSRDTQYF. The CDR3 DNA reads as TGTGCCAGCAGCTTAAATCCTAGCACCTCCCGAGATACGCAGTATTTT.

CDR3 nucleotide sequence: TGCGCCAGCAGCCAAGATCGATCGGCCACCTACGAGCAGTACTTC. Protein sequence: CASSQDRSATYEQYF. The chain is built from TRBV4-1 and TRBJ2-7; no definite D call. The CDR3 runs to 15 residues. V dropped 0 bases and J dropped 2 bases, with 11 bases sitting between them. The germline gives CDR1 MGHRA, CDR2 YSYEKL.

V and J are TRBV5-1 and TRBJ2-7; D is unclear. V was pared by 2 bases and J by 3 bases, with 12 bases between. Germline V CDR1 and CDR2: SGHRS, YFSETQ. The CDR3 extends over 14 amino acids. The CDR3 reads CASSFVPSNYEQYF. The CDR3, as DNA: TGCGCCAGCAGCTTTGTCCCCTCGAACTACGAGCAGTACTTC. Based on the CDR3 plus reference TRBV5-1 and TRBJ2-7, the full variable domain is KAGVTQTPRYLIKTRGQQVTLSCSPISGHRSVSWYQQTPGQGLQFLFEYFSETQRNKGNFPGRFSGRQFSNSRSEMNVSTLELGDSALYLCASSFVPSNYEQYFGPGTRLTVT.

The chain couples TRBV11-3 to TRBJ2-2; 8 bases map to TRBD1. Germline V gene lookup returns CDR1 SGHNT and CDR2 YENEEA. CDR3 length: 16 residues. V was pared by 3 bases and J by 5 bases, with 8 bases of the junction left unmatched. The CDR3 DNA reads TGTGCCAGCAGCTTGGGGCAGGGGGCGTGGACCGGGGAGCTGTTTTTT. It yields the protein CASSLGQGAWTGELFF.

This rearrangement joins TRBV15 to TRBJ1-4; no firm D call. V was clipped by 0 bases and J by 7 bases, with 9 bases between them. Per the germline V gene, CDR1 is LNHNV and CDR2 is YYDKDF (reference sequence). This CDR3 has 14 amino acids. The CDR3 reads CATSRDVRGEKLFF. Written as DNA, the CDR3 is TGTGCCACCAGCAGAGACGTGCGGGGTGAAAAACTGTTTTTT. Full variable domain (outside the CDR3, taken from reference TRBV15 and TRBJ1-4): DAMVIQNPRYQVTQFGKPVTLSCSQTLNHNVMYWYQQKSSQAPKLLFHYYDKDFNNEADTPDNFQSRRPNTSFCFLDIRSPGLGDTAMYLCATSRDVRGEKLFFGSGTQLSVL.

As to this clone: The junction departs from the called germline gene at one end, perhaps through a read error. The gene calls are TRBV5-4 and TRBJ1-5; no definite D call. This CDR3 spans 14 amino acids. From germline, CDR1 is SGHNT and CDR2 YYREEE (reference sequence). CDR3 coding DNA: TGTGCCGGCAGCTTGAGGCCGGGCAATCAGCCCCAGCATTTT. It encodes CAGSLRPGNQPQHF.

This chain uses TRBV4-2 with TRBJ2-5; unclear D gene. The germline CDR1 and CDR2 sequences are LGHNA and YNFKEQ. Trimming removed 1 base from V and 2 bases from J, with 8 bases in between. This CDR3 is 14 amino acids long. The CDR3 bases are TGTGCCAGCAGCCAAGGGGGAAGGCAAGAGACCCAGTACTTC. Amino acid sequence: CASSQGGRQETQYF.

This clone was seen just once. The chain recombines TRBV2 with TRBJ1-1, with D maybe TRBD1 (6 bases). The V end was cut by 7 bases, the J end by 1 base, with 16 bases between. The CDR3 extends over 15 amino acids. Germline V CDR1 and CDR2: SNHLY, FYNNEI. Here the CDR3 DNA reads TGTGCCAGCATTGTGGGGGGGCGAACGAACACTGAAGCTTTCTTT. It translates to CASIVGGRTNTEAFF.

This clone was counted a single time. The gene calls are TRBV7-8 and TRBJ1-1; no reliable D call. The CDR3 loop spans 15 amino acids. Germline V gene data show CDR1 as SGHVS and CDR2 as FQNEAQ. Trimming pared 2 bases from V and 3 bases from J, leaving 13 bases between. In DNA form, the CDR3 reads TGTGCCAGCAGCTTATTTTACGACCCCGACACTGAAGCTTTCTTT. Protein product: CASSLFYDPDTEAFF.

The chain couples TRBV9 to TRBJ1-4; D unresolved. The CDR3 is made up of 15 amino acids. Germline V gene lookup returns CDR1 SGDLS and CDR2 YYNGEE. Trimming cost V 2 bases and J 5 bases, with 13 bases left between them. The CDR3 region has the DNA TGTGCCAGCAGCGTTTCGGGCAGGCCGAATGAAAAACTGTTTTTT. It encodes CASSVSGRPNEKLFF.

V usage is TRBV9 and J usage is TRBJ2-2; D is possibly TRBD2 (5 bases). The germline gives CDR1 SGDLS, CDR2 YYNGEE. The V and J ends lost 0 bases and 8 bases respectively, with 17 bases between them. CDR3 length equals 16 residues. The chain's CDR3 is CASSVAPSWPLGELFF. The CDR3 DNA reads TGTGCCAGCAGCGTAGCCCCTAGCTGGCCCCTGGGGGAGCTGTTTTTT.

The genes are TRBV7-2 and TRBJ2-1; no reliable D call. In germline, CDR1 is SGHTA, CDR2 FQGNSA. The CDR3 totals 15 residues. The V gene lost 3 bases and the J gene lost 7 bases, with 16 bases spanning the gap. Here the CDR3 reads CASSLRLVIGNEQFF. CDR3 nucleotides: TGTGCCAGCAGCTTGAGGCTAGTAATAGGGAATGAGCAGTTCTTC.

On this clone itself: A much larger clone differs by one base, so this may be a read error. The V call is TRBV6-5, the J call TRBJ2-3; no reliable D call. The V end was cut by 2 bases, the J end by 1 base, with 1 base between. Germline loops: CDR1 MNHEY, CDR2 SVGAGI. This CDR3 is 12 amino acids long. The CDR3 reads CASSYGTDTQYF. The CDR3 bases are TGTGCCAGCAGTTACGGCACAGATACGCAGTATTTT.